Below are 14 T cell receptor beta chains sequenced from a single sample in a study of OX40 agonist ivuxolimab in advanced cancers. Sequencing used immunoSEQ multiplex PCR; TCRdb keeps in-frame clones, though not all of them. The sample gives around 92,000 clones, approximately 80% of which show up once; less than 3% is in the top ten. Sample: CD4+ or CD8+ T cells sorted from blood, taken in a trial of the OX40 agonist ivuxolimab. Receptors were obtained from an adult with an advanced solid tumor such as melanoma, head and neck, liver or kidney cancer.

The chain employs TRBV7-2 and TRBJ1-2; perhaps TRBD1 as D (6 bases). Trimming cost V 5 bases and J 3 bases, with 16 bases left between them. The CDR3 covers 15 residues. Germline loops: CDR1 SGHTA, CDR2 FQGNSA. Here the CDR3 DNA reads TGTGCCAGCAGCCCATCACAGGGTCTGGACTATGGCTACACCTTC. Its protein product is CASSPSQGLDYGYTF.

The V and J genes are TRBV19 and TRBJ2-5; 9 bases agree with TRBD1. The germline gives CDR1 LNHDA, CDR2 SQIVND (reference sequence). V was clipped by 6 bases and J by 3 bases; unmatched bases: 14. The CDR3 sequence is 17 residues long. The CDR3 sequence: CASSPGTGWRLKETQYF. CDR3 nucleotides: TGTGCCAGTAGCCCTGGGACAGGGTGGAGGCTAAAAGAGACCCAGTACTTC.

The chain links TRBV18 to TRBJ2-3, with 9 bases identical to TRBD2. Germline V gene data show CDR1 as KGHSH and CDR2 as LQKENI. V shed 2 bases, J shed 3 bases, and the junction held 3 bases outside the gene matches. The CDR3 runs 15 residues. The CDR3 nucleotides read TGTGCCAGCTCACCAGGCCTAGCGGGGACAGATACGCAGTATTTT. This translates into CASSPGLAGTDTQYF.

This rearrangement joins TRBV5-5 to TRBJ1-3; unclear D gene. CDR1 and CDR2 from the germline V gene are SGHKS and YYEKEE (reference sequence). The V end lost 3 bases, the J end lost 2 bases, and 12 bases lay between the germline ends. CDR3 length: 15 residues. CDR3 nucleotides: TGTGCCAGCAGCTCTAGCCTTTCTACTGGAAACACCATATATTTT. Translated: CASSSSLSTGNTIYF.

This chain connects TRBV7-8 to TRBJ1-1; D unclear. Germline assignment: CDR1 SGHVS and CDR2 FQNEAQ. This CDR3 spans 14 amino acids. Trimming took 5 bases from V and 4 from J, leaving 14 bases between them. CDR3 DNA sequence: TGTGCCAGCAGCCCCCCCGCCCGGGGCACTGAAGCTTTCTTT. Protein sequence: CASSPPARGTEAFF.

The table lists this clone with a few counts. This sequence joins TRBV7-9 and TRBJ2-1, with D perhaps matching TRBD1 or TRBD2 (5 bases each). Germline values: CDR1 SEHNR, CDR2 FQNEAQ (reference sequence). Deletions cut 5 bases from V and 9 bases from J, with 20 bases between. This CDR3 region has 15 residues. The CDR3 DNA reads TGTGCCAGCAGCCTGGGACGGGCGGCCGTGGGTGAGCAGTTCTTC. This sequence encodes CASSLGRAAVGEQFF.

V and J are TRBV6-1 and TRBJ1-2; D is unclear. V lost 0 bases, J lost 0 bases, and 5 bases lay in between. CDR1 MNHNS and CDR2 SASEGT come from the germline V gene. There are 14 residues in the CDR3. CDR3 residues: CASSEAWANYGYTF. In DNA form, the CDR3 reads TGTGCCAGCAGTGAAGCGTGGGCTAACTATGGCTACACCTTC.

The chain has TRBV10-1 and TRBJ2-1, with 8 bases lining up with TRBD2. The CDR3 runs 15 residues. J gave up 5 bases and V 5 bases, and 8 bases lay outside the gene matches. Germline V CDR1 and CDR2: WNHNN, SYGVQD (reference sequence). The CDR3 region has the DNA TGCGCCAGCAGTCGGCTAGCGGGTGTGGACAATGAGCAGTTCTTC. Encoded protein: CASSRLAGVDNEQFF.

The V call is TRBV4-1, the J call TRBJ1-1; weak D call: TRBD1 (5 bases). The V gene's germline CDR1 is MGHRA and CDR2 YSYEKL. The CDR3 length is 17 residues. The V end was cut by 0 bases, the J end by 5 bases, with 19 bases between. The CDR3 spells CASSQDPRGRGKTEAFF. CDR3 nucleotide sequence: TGCGCCAGCAGCCAAGATCCCCGGGGGAGGGGAAAAACTGAAGCTTTCTTT.

Comment on this clone: Within the sample, other DNA sequences also encode this same CDR3. This chain links TRBV18 with TRBJ2-3, with D uncertain. The CDR3 extends over 11 amino acids. Trimming shortened V by 1 base and J by 5 bases, and 1 base separated the two germline ends. Germline-derived CDR1 and CDR2 are KGHSH and LQKENI. CDR3: CASSPQDTQYF. In nucleotides, the CDR3 is TGTGCCAGCTCACCACAAGATACGCAGTATTTT.

The CDR3 nucleotides are TGTGCCAGCAGTTTACCGGGGGGGGCTCGCACTGAAGCTTTCTTT. Its protein is CASSLPGGARTEAFF. The rearrangement uses TRBV28 and TRBJ1-1, with a tentative D call TRBD1 (6 bases). This CDR3 is built from 15 residues. With 2 bases removed from V and 4 bases from J, the gap between germline ends came to 14 bases. Germline V CDR1 and CDR2: MDHEN, SYDVKM.

This clone was seen only once. The chain employs TRBV19 and TRBJ2-1, with 15 bases aligning to TRBD2. With 5 bases clipped from V and 7 bases from J, the junction kept 6 bases outside the gene matches. This CDR3 comprises 16 residues. Germline V gene lookup returns CDR1 LNHDA and CDR2 SQIVND (reference sequence). CDR3 amino acids: CASSPGTSGGRNEQFF. The CDR3 DNA sequence: TGTGCCAGTAGTCCCGGGACTAGCGGGGGGAGAAATGAGCAGTTCTTC.

Points on this clone: The sample holds other DNA sequences that translate to the same CDR3. V usage is TRBV28 and J usage is TRBJ1-2, with 9 bases identical to TRBD1. V lost 3 bases and J lost 8; bases outside the gene matches: 13. CDR1 is MDHEN and CDR2 is SYDVKM in the germline V gene. This CDR3 is built from 16 residues. The CDR3 DNA follows: TGTGCCAGCAGTTTTTCTCTCTTGAGACAGGGGGGGGGCTACACCTTC. This sequence encodes CASSFSLLRQGGGYTF.

V is TRBV19 and J is TRBJ1-3; D is unclear. The CDR3 covers 16 residues. Trimming pared 5 bases from V and 1 base from J, leaving 15 bases between. Germline V gene lookup returns CDR1 LNHDA and CDR2 SQIVND (reference sequence). DNA of the CDR3: TGTGCCAGTAGTGCCTGGGGTGATGCTTCTGGAAACACCATATATTTT. This gives the protein CASSAWGDASGNTIYF.